This passage covers 28 T cell receptor beta chains from one sample sequenced in a study of blood T cell repertoires in COVID-19. The repertoire was sequenced with immunoSEQ multiplex PCR; TCRdb's copy has only in-frame clones and lacks some. The sample contains some 89,000 clones, around 87% of which appear only once. Material for sequencing was peripheral blood. These receptors all come from a human donor in a cohort sampled during active COVID-19.

The gene calls are TRBV29-1 and TRBJ2-1, with TRBD1 as a possible D gene (6 bases). This CDR3 comprises 15 residues. V dropped 6 bases and J dropped 4 bases, with 19 bases sitting between them. The germline V gene encodes CDR1 SQVTM and CDR2 ANQGSEA. The CDR3 spells CSVPPAQGIYNEQFF. The DNA for the CDR3 is TGCAGCGTCCCCCCGGCTCAGGGGATTTACAATGAGCAGTTCTTC.

This chain connects TRBV5-1 to TRBJ2-6; D gene unclear. Trimming cost V 7 bases and J 2 bases, with 7 bases left between them. The CDR3 totals 13 residues. CDR1 is SGHRS, CDR2 YFSETQ, per germline. CDR3 in amino acids: CASLEAGANVLTF. The DNA for the CDR3 is TGCGCCAGCTTAGAGGCTGGGGCCAACGTCCTGACTTTC.

The chain joins TRBV6-5 to TRBJ1-2, with TRBD1 identical over 9 bases. Germline V gene lookup returns CDR1 MNHEY and CDR2 SVGAGI. The CDR3 runs 15 residues. V was pared by 0 bases and J by 2 bases, with 1 base of the junction left unmatched. DNA for the CDR3: TGTGCCAGCAGTTACTCGGGGACAGGGAACTATGGCTACACCTTC. This gives the protein CASSYSGTGNYGYTF.

This clone was seen a single time. This sequence joins TRBV10-2 and TRBJ1-2, with 8 bases identical to TRBD1. The ends lost 2 bases at V and 3 bases at J; junction bases unmatched: 5. The CDR3 loop spans 15 amino acids. Germline lookup yields CDR1 WSHSY and CDR2 SAAADI. CDR3: CASSEAQGGYYGYTF. CDR3 sequence (DNA): TGCGCCAGCAGTGAGGCACAGGGGGGATACTATGGCTACACCTTC.

CDR3 amino acids: CASSPFLGVQMNTEAFF. In DNA form, the CDR3 reads TGTGCCAGCAGCCCCTTCTTAGGGGTGCAAATGAACACTGAAGCTTTCTTT. J is TRBJ1-1 and V is TRBV5-5; a weak D match, TRBD1 (5 bases). Germline V gene lookup returns CDR1 SGHKS and CDR2 YYEKEE (reference sequence). Between the trimmed V and J ends, which lost 4 bases and 0 bases, there was a span of 19 bases. The CDR3 totals 17 residues. The variable domain in full, with the rest retrieved from reference TRBV5-5 and TRBJ1-1, is DAGVTQSPTHLIKTRGQQVTLRCSPISGHKSVSWYQQVLGQGPQFIFQYYEKEERGRGNFPDRFSARQFPNYSSELNVNALLLGDSALYLCASSPFLGVQMNTEAFFGQGTRLTVV.

The chain joins TRBV7-6 to TRBJ2-7; tentatively, D is TRBD2 (6 bases). The CDR3 extends over 15 amino acids. The V gene's germline CDR1 is SGHVS and CDR2 FNYEAQ. V was shortened by 4 bases and J by 2 bases, with 15 bases between the two germline ends. This CDR3 reads CASSSDYSPPYEQYF. The CDR3 DNA sequence: TGTGCCAGCAGCTCGGACTATTCCCCGCCCTACGAGCAGTACTTC.

The chain recombines TRBV7-2 with TRBJ1-5, with 8 bases matching TRBD1. The CDR3 runs 15 residues. V was pared by 1 base and J by 10 bases, with 9 bases of the junction left unmatched. Germline V gene data show CDR1 as SGHTA and CDR2 as FQGNSA. DNA for the CDR3: TGTGCCAGCAGCTTAGAAGGACAGGGTCAAAGCCCCCAGCATTTT. Translated, it gives CASSLEGQGQSPQHF.

This clone has a single count. The chain has TRBV4-1 and TRBJ1-2, with unresolved D. The CDR3 has 15 amino acids. Trimming cost V 0 bases and J 4 bases, with 12 bases left between them. Germline V gene data show CDR1 as MGHRA and CDR2 as YSYEKL. This chain's CDR3 is CASSQDGPGIYGYTF. The CDR3 bases are TGCGCCAGCAGCCAAGATGGGCCCGGGATCTATGGCTACACCTTC.

This sequence joins TRBV6-5 and TRBJ1-4; 7 nucleotides agree with TRBD1. Unmatched junction bases numbered 5, after V lost 6 bases and J lost 4 bases. The length of the CDR3 is 14 residues. Per the germline V gene, CDR1 is MNHEY and CDR2 is SVGAGI. CDR3 sequence: CASSGRQGNEKLFF. For the CDR3, the DNA is TGTGCCAGCAGCGGGAGACAGGGTAATGAAAAACTGTTTTTT.

V is TRBV5-4 and J is TRBJ1-6, with no clear D. CDR3 length equals 14 residues. Deletions cut 2 bases from V and 7 bases from J, with 10 bases between. The germline CDR1 and CDR2 sequences are SGHNT and YYREEE (reference sequence). CDR3 in amino acids: CASSFSGRNSPLHF. DNA of the CDR3: TGTGCCAGCAGCTTCTCTGGGAGGAATTCACCCCTCCACTTT.

The CDR3 protein is CASSVFRTPRPGNTIYF. DNA for the CDR3: TGTGCCAGCAGCGTATTCCGGACACCTCGTCCTGGAAACACCATATATTTT. The V and J genes are TRBV9 and TRBJ1-3, with D tentatively TRBD1 (5 bases). Germline V lookup: CDR1 SGDLS, CDR2 YYNGEE. The CDR3 totals 17 residues. V was pared by 1 base and J by 2 bases, with 16 bases between.

This clone came up a few times. The chain employs TRBV5-4 and TRBJ2-3; perhaps TRBD1 as D (6 bases). V was trimmed by 3 bases and J by 4 bases, leaving 18 bases between them. There are 16 residues in the CDR3. Germline V lookup: CDR1 SGHNT, CDR2 YYREEE (reference sequence). The CDR3 protein is CASSSHRDPRADTQYF. As DNA, the CDR3 is TGTGCCAGCAGCTCCCACAGGGACCCCAGGGCAGATACGCAGTATTTT.

A few counts support this clone. The rearrangement uses TRBV7-9 and TRBJ1-4; TRBD1 aligns across 8 bases. V shed 4 bases, J shed 7 bases, and the junction held 11 bases outside the gene matches. The CDR3 runs to 16 residues. CDR1 is SEHNR, CDR2 FQNEAQ, per germline (reference sequence). The CDR3 loop is CASSSITRGRGEKLFF. The CDR3 DNA follows: TGTGCCAGCAGCTCAATTACCAGGGGGCGAGGTGAAAAACTGTTTTTT.

This clone has a handful of counts. The CDR3 sequence: CASSQAGQGNQPQHF. The CDR3 nucleotides read TGTGCCAGCAGCCAAGCGGGACAGGGCAATCAGCCCCAGCATTTT. This chain uses TRBV3-1 (or the pseudogene TRBV3-2) with TRBJ1-5; 8 nucleotides line up with TRBD1. This CDR3 region has 15 residues. V gave up 1 base and J gave up 2 bases; unmatched junction bases: 1. Germline V gives CDR1 LGHDT, CDR2 YNNKEL (reference sequence).

This clone has more than one count but fewer than ten. The V call is TRBV28, the J call TRBJ1-2; TRBD1 matches at 10 bases. V dropped 4 bases and J dropped 3; count of bases not matched to a gene: 5. Germline CDR1 reads MDHEN; CDR2 reads SYDVKM. The CDR3 has 15 residues. The CDR3: CASSSPGQGYYGYTF. The DNA of the CDR3 is TGTGCCAGCAGTTCCCCGGGACAGGGGTACTATGGCTACACCTTC.

V usage is TRBV7-3 and J usage is TRBJ2-1; possible D gene TRBD2, 6 bases. Germline V gene sequence: CDR1 SGHTA, CDR2 FQGTGA. The CDR3 runs 13 residues. Trimming took 5 bases from V and 5 from J, leaving 10 bases between them. CDR3 sequence: CASSEGLNNEQFF. The CDR3, as DNA: TGTGCCAGCAGCGAGGGACTGAACAATGAGCAGTTCTTC.

The chain has TRBV7-2 and TRBJ1-2, with D perhaps matching TRBD1 (6 bases). CDR1 is SGHTA, CDR2 FQGNSA, per germline. V gave up 5 bases and J gave up 5 bases, with 18 bases separating them. This CDR3 has 15 residues. The CDR3 protein is CASSLTPGVLYGYTF. The CDR3 coding sequence is TGTGCCAGCAGCCTCACTCCAGGGGTGTTATATGGCTACACCTTC.

The chain recombines TRBV7-9 with TRBJ1-4; no firm D call. Germline CDR1 is SEHNR and CDR2 is FQNEAQ (reference sequence). This CDR3 contains 15 residues. V dropped 2 bases and J dropped 7 bases, with 14 bases sitting between them. CDR3 in DNA: TGTGCCAGCAGCTTACCCTGGAGAGATAGTGAAAAACTGTTTTTT. Translated: CASSLPWRDSEKLFF.

This sequence joins TRBV4-3 and TRBJ2-1, with 10 bases matching TRBD2. Germline trimming cut 1 base from V and 4 bases from J; bases unmatched to any gene: 10. The CDR3 runs to 18 residues. Germline V gene data show CDR1 as LGHNA and CDR2 as YSLEER. CDR3 coding DNA: TGCGCCAGCAGCCAAGGCCCAGTTACTAGCGGGAAGTACAATGAGCAGTTCTTC. It specifies CASSQGPVTSGKYNEQFF.

This chain uses TRBV11-2 with TRBJ2-2, with TRBD2 matching 13 bases. In germline, CDR1 is SGHAT, CDR2 FQNNGV. The CDR3 covers 17 residues. Losses at the gene ends were 4 bases for V and 4 bases for J; bases not matched to a gene: 6. CDR3 DNA: TGTGCCAGCAGCTGGGGGACTAGCGGGAAGTTCACCGGGGAGCTGTTTTTT. The encoded protein is CASSWGTSGKFTGELFF.

The rearrangement links TRBV6-5 to TRBJ2-3, with TRBD2 identical over 9 bases. The CDR3 extends over 14 amino acids. With 4 bases clipped from V and 6 bases from J, the junction kept 5 bases outside the gene matches. Germline CDR1 reads MNHEY; CDR2 reads SVGAGI. The CDR3 coding sequence is TGTGCCAGCAGTTGGGGGAGCGGGAGGGATACGCAGTATTTT. It yields the protein CASSWGSGRDTQYF.

This chain connects TRBV6-5 to TRBJ1-1, with D possibly TRBD1 on 5 matching bases. This CDR3 comprises 14 residues. Trimming cost V 0 bases and J 6 bases, with 11 bases left between them. CDR1 and CDR2 (germline): MNHEY, SVGAGI. The CDR3 region has the DNA TGTGCCAGCAGTTACTCGACAGACGCGGCTGAAGCTTTCTTT. Its translation: CASSYSTDAAEAFF.

The J gene is TRBJ1-6, the V gene TRBV19, with 9 bases aligning to TRBD1. This CDR3 has 16 amino acids. V lost 6 bases to trimming and J lost 7 bases; unmatched junction nucleotides: 10. Germline CDR1 LNHDA, CDR2 SQIVND (reference sequence). The CDR3 region has the DNA TGTGCCAGTAGGGCCCTGGGACAGGGCGGGAATTCACCCCTCCACTTT. Encoded protein: CASRALGQGGNSPLHF.

The V call is TRBV6-4, the J call TRBJ2-1, with TRBD2 as a possible D gene (6 bases). The germline CDR1 and CDR2 sequences are MRHNA and SNTAGT. V dropped 6 bases and J dropped 12 bases, with 18 bases sitting between them. This CDR3 has 13 residues. The DNA of the CDR3 is TGTGCCAGCAGCGAGATTGGGGGGATCGTGCAGTTCTTC. It codes for CASSEIGGIVQFF.

The V and J genes are TRBV12-5 and TRBJ2-5; no definite D call. Germline lookup yields CDR1 LGHNT and CDR2 FRNRAP. The V end was cut by 3 bases, the J end by 3 bases, with 8 bases between. The CDR3 length is 13 residues. The CDR3 loop is CASGFGTEETQYF. CDR3 nucleotides: TGTGCTAGTGGTTTCGGCACAGAAGAGACCCAGTACTTC.

In DNA form, the CDR3 reads TGCGCCAGCAGCCAAGTGGGGGCGGGACAGGGGGTGTCTTACAATGAGCAGTTCTTC. Translating gives CASSQVGAGQGVSYNEQFF. The chain carries TRBV4-1 and TRBJ2-1, with 11 bases fitting TRBD1. Germline loops: CDR1 MGHRA, CDR2 YSYEKL. Losses at the gene ends were 1 base for V and 4 bases for J; bases not matched to a gene: 12. This CDR3 is built from 19 residues.

CDR3: CASSSLVARLAGAPREQFF. In DNA, the CDR3 is TGTGCCAGCAGCTCGCTAGTGGCCCGACTAGCGGGGGCCCCCCGTGAGCAGTTCTTC. The rearrangement uses TRBV7-2 and TRBJ2-1, with 12 positions matching TRBD2. CDR3 length: 19 residues. From germline, CDR1 is SGHTA and CDR2 FQGNSA. J gave up 9 bases and V 4 bases, and 19 bases lay outside the gene matches.

The chain has TRBV19 and TRBJ2-5, with 10 bases that match TRBD2. After removal of 5 bases from V and 4 bases from J, the junction contained 16 bases not matched to a gene. The germline gives CDR1 LNHDA, CDR2 SQIVND (reference sequence). This CDR3 spans 18 amino acids. The DNA of the CDR3 is TGTGCCAGTAGTCCACTAATCGGACTAGCGGTGGGCGGAGAGACCCAGTACTTC. It encodes CASSPLIGLAVGGETQYF.